This passage covers 27 T cell receptor beta chains from one sample sequenced in a study of cytomegalovirus exposure and HLA in healthy donors. The study ran its PCR with 60 Vbeta and 13 Jbeta primers. Produced via immunoSEQ multiplex PCR; TCRdb's table is partial and in-frame only. The sample consists of some 130,000 clones, 80% of them appearing once. The sequencing sample was made of PBMCs. The receptor set was obtained from a man aged 25 to 40 in good health.

The chain recombines TRBV25-1 with TRBJ2-3; 8 bases fit TRBD2. The germline V gene encodes CDR1 MGHDK and CDR2 SYGVNS. J gave up 4 bases and V 7 bases, and 7 bases lay outside the gene matches. The CDR3 consists of 14 residues. CDR3 in amino acids: CASKAGVLADTQYF. The CDR3 region has the DNA TGTGCCAGCAAAGCGGGAGTATTGGCAGATACGCAGTATTTT.

The V gene is TRBV7-8, the J gene TRBJ2-7; TRBD1 might be the D (6 bases). This CDR3 region has 14 residues. V dropped 3 bases and J dropped 2 bases, with 11 bases sitting between them. CDR1 and CDR2 (germline): SGHVS, FQNEAQ. The CDR3 spells CASSLTGPTYEQYF. The CDR3 DNA is TGTGCCAGCAGCTTGACAGGACCAACCTACGAGCAGTACTTC.

This chain connects TRBV18 to TRBJ1-1; D is unclear. Trimming cost V 0 bases and J 0 bases, with 8 bases left between them. Germline V CDR1 and CDR2: KGHSH, LQKENI. This CDR3 has 15 amino acids. Here the CDR3 DNA reads TGTGCCAGCTCACCACCGCCGGGGATGAACACTGAAGCTTTCTTT. Translation: CASSPPPGMNTEAFF.

CDR3 residues: CASSQGASYEQYF. The CDR3 DNA follows: TGTGCCAGCAGCCAGGGGGCCTCCTACGAGCAGTACTTC. The rearrangement links TRBV6-1 to TRBJ2-7; 8 nucleotides line up with TRBD1. Germline-derived CDR1 and CDR2 are MNHNS and SASEGT. The CDR3 consists of 13 residues. V lost 6 bases, J lost 0 bases, and 1 base stayed unmatched.

This rearrangement joins TRBV5-1 to TRBJ2-5; maybe TRBD1 (5 bases). Germline assignment: CDR1 SGHRS and CDR2 YFSETQ. V was shortened by 4 bases and J by 5 bases, with 21 bases between the two germline ends. The CDR3 loop spans 16 amino acids. The CDR3 DNA sequence: TGCGCCAGCAGCCCCCAGGGAAGGTCAAACGGGGAGACCCAGTACTTC. This gives the protein CASSPQGRSNGETQYF.

The chain recombines TRBV6-5 with TRBJ2-2, with D perhaps TRBD1 (6 bases). The CDR3 totals 15 residues. CDR1 MNHEY and CDR2 SVGAGI come from the germline V gene. V was cut by 6 bases and J by 0 bases, with 11 bases left in between. CDR3 bases: TGTGCCAGCAGCTCAGACAGGACGAACACCGGGGAGCTGTTTTTT. It encodes CASSSDRTNTGELFF.

The gene calls are TRBV6-6 and TRBJ2-1, with TRBD1 identical over 7 bases. V gave up 10 bases and J gave up 1 base; unmatched junction bases: 7. Germline V gene sequence: CDR1 MNHNY, CDR2 SVGAGI (reference sequence). This CDR3 has 14 residues. The CDR3 nucleotides are TGTGCCATCGGAAGCAGGGGGTCCTACAATGAGCAGTTCTTC. Residues: CAIGSRGSYNEQFF.

The rearrangement links TRBV7-2 to TRBJ2-7, with a possible D match to TRBD1 (6 bases). The CDR3 covers 12 residues. V lost 1 base to trimming and J lost 6 bases, with 7 bases between them. CDR1 is SGHTA and CDR2 is FQGNSA in the germline V gene. CDR3 amino acids: CASSLVGAEQYF. DNA of the CDR3: TGTGCCAGCAGCTTAGTGGGGGCCGAGCAGTACTTC.

The chain employs TRBV7-2 and TRBJ2-5; 9 bases line up with TRBD2. The CDR3 is made up of 17 amino acids. Trimming removed 2 bases from V and 5 bases from J; junction bases left unmatched: 12. Germline V lookup: CDR1 SGHTA, CDR2 FQGNSA. DNA for the CDR3: TGTGCCAGCAGCTTAACTGGCGGGGGGGCGGTGGGGGAGACCCAGTACTTC. Protein: CASSLTGGGAVGETQYF.

The chain employs TRBV5-1 and TRBJ2-6; 12 bases line up with TRBD1. Germline CDR1 and CDR2: SGHRS and YFSETQ. The CDR3 spans 18 residues. V was pared by 1 base and J by 3 bases, with 5 bases of the junction left unmatched. The CDR3 DNA is TGCGCCAGCAGCTTGTCTGGGACAGGGGGCGTTGGGGCCAACGTCCTGACTTTC. It is translated as CASSLSGTGGVGANVLTF.

V is TRBV6-6 and J is TRBJ2-7; D gene uncertain. Per the germline V gene, CDR1 is MNHNY and CDR2 is SVGAGI (reference sequence). The CDR3 is 13 amino acids. Trimming left V 1 base short and J 2 bases short, with 6 bases between. The CDR3 DNA is TGTGCCAGCAGTTACTTTAGTCCCTACGAGCAGTACTTC. It encodes CASSYFSPYEQYF.

This clone has more than one count but fewer than ten. The chain combines TRBV14 with TRBJ2-7, with D uncertain. Trimming took 1 base from V and 1 from J, leaving 8 bases between them. Per germline, CDR1 SGHDN and CDR2 FVKESK. The CDR3 runs 14 residues. CDR3 bases: TGTGCCAGCAGCCAAGGAGTCCCATCCTACGAGCAGTACTTC. Translation: CASSQGVPSYEQYF.

The rearrangement joins TRBV5-1 to TRBJ2-3; possibly TRBD2 for D (5 bases). Germline loops: CDR1 SGHRS, CDR2 YFSETQ. This CDR3 spans 15 amino acids. V lost 0 bases and J 2 bases, leaving 10 bases between the germline ends. CDR3 amino acids: CASSLDASSTDTQYF. The CDR3 nucleotides read TGCGCCAGCAGCTTGGACGCTAGCTCCACAGATACGCAGTATTTT.

V and J are TRBV9 and TRBJ2-2; D is unclear. Germline-derived CDR1 and CDR2 are SGDLS and YYNGEE. The CDR3 sequence is 14 residues long. V lost 0 bases to trimming and J lost 5 bases, with 8 bases between them. The CDR3 coding sequence is TGTGCCAGCAGCGTAGGACTCAATACCGGGGAGCTGTTTTTT. Its protein is CASSVGLNTGELFF.

The chain joins TRBV4-1 to TRBJ1-3; possibly TRBD1 for D (6 bases). Germline lookup yields CDR1 MGHRA and CDR2 YSYEKL. This CDR3 contains 17 residues. Trimming pared 3 bases from V and 0 bases from J, leaving 15 bases between. As DNA, the CDR3 is TGCGCCAGCAGCCATCTGACAGGAGAAGTCTCTGGAAACACCATATATTTT. It encodes CASSHLTGEVSGNTIYF.

The chain is built from TRBV28 and TRBJ2-3; D possibly corresponds to TRBD1 (6 bases). The CDR3 length is 16 residues. V shed 7 bases and J shed 4 bases, with 21 bases lying between them. From germline, CDR1 is MDHEN and CDR2 SYDVKM. DNA for the CDR3: TGTGCCAGCAACCTGATAAAATTGCAGGGGTCAGATACGCAGTATTTT. It translates to CASNLIKLQGSDTQYF. The complete variable domain, with remaining parts taken from reference TRBV28 and TRBJ2-3, reads DVKVTQSSRYLVKRTGEKVFLECVQDMDHENMFWYRQDPGLGLRLIYFSYDVKMKEKGDIPEGYSVSREKKERFSLILESASTNQTSMYLCASNLIKLQGSDTQYFGPGTRLTVL.

In its sample, this clone is medium-sized. This chain uses TRBV6-5 with TRBJ1-5; weak D call: TRBD1 (5 bases). The V end lost 2 bases, the J end lost 1 base, and 9 bases lay between the germline ends. The V gene's germline CDR1 is MNHEY and CDR2 SVGAGI. The CDR3 contains 15 residues. Written as DNA, the CDR3 is TGTGCCAGCAGTTACACCCGACAGAGCAATCAGCCCCAGCATTTT. Translation gives CASSYTRQSNQPQHF.

The chain links TRBV10-3 to TRBJ2-2; the D gene is possibly TRBD2 (6 bases). V shed 8 bases and J shed 6 bases, with 13 bases lying between them. Germline V gene lookup returns CDR1 ENHRY and CDR2 SYGVKD. CDR3 length equals 13 residues. CDR3 DNA: TGTGCCATCTCGCCTAGCGAAGCCGGGGAGCTGTTTTTT. Translation: CAISPSEAGELFF.

The gene calls are TRBV7-2 and TRBJ2-5; 14 bases align to TRBD2. The J segment lost 4 bases and the V segment lost 3 bases, leaving 1 base of the junction unmatched. This CDR3 contains 15 residues. Per germline, CDR1 SGHTA and CDR2 FQGNSA. In DNA, the CDR3 is TGTGCCAGCAGCTTCGGACTAGCGGGAGGAGAGACCCAGTACTTC. This codes for CASSFGLAGGETQYF.

The V gene is TRBV27, the J gene TRBJ1-6; 7 positions match TRBD1. The trim removed 5 bases at V and 5 bases at J, leaving 9 bases unmatched. This CDR3 contains 16 residues. Germline CDR1 and CDR2: MNHEY and SMNVEV (reference sequence). In nucleotides, the CDR3 is TGTGCCAGCAGTAGCCAGGGACAGTCGAATAATTCACCCCTCCACTTT. As protein: CASSSQGQSNNSPLHF.

The chain links TRBV5-1 to TRBJ1-3; maybe TRBD1 (6 bases). This CDR3 region has 16 residues. Per the germline V gene, CDR1 is SGHRS and CDR2 is YFSETQ. Trimming cost V 3 bases and J 2 bases, with 15 bases left between them. The CDR3 region is CASSSLGGSAGNTIYF. For the CDR3, the DNA is TGCGCCAGCAGCTCCCTAGGGGGATCGGCTGGAAACACCATATATTTT.

Details on this clone: Other DNA sequences in the same sample also yield this CDR3. The chain employs TRBV7-9 and TRBJ1-1; 7 bases agree with TRBD1. After removal of 1 base from V and 1 base from J, the junction contained 0 bases not matched to a gene. CDR1 and CDR2 (germline): SEHNR, FQNEAQ (reference sequence). This CDR3 region has 14 residues. The CDR3 spells CASSLGQGNTEAFF. DNA of the CDR3: TGTGCCAGCAGCTTAGGACAGGGGAACACTGAAGCTTTCTTT.

The chain is built from TRBV6-5 and TRBJ2-1, with 7 bases fitting TRBD1. Looked up from germline, CDR1 is MNHEY and CDR2 is SVGAGI. This CDR3 has 14 amino acids. V lost 5 bases to trimming and J lost 5 bases; unmatched junction nucleotides: 6. CDR3 amino acids: CASSLRTGNNEQFF. The DNA of the CDR3 is TGTGCCAGCAGTCTCCGGACAGGAAACAATGAGCAGTTCTTC.

The rearrangement links TRBV10-1 to TRBJ2-7, with TRBD1 matching over 8 bases. V gave up 6 bases and J gave up 4 bases; unmatched junction bases: 11. This CDR3 comprises 15 residues. Per germline, CDR1 WNHNN and CDR2 SYGVQD (reference sequence). As DNA, the CDR3 is TGCGCCAGCAGCCCCTCGGGGACAGGCCTTTACGAGCAGTACTTC. This encodes CASSPSGTGLYEQYF.

CDR3 sequence reads: CASSSLRDTGELFF. Written as DNA, the CDR3 is TGTGCCAGCAGCTCCCTCAGGGACACCGGGGAGCTGTTTTTT. V usage is TRBV7-6 and J usage is TRBJ2-2, with D possibly being TRBD1 (5 bases). The CDR3 loop spans 14 amino acids. Germline lookup yields CDR1 SGHVS and CDR2 FNYEAQ. V lost 4 bases and J 3 bases, leaving 9 bases between the germline ends. Full variable domain (outside the CDR3, taken from reference TRBV7-6 and TRBJ2-2): GAGVSQSPRYKVTKRGQDVALRCDPISGHVSLYWYRQALGQGPEFLTYFNYEAQQDKSGLPNDRFSAERPEGSISTLTIQRTEQRDSAMYRCASSSLRDTGELFFGEGSRLTVL.

The V and J genes are TRBV19 and TRBJ1-4; maybe TRBD1 (5 bases). Trimming removed 8 bases at V and 0 bases at J, with 10 bases between. The germline gives CDR1 LNHDA, CDR2 SQIVND (reference sequence). The CDR3 is 14 amino acids. The CDR3 region is CASSETATNEKLFF. CDR3 nucleotide sequence: TGTGCCAGTTCCGAGACAGCAACTAATGAAAAACTGTTTTTT.

This chain links TRBV2 with TRBJ1-6, with TRBD1 matching over 7 bases. The CDR3 is 13 amino acids. Trimming took 6 bases from V and 7 from J; bases not matched to a gene: 3. The germline V gene has CDR1 SNHLY and CDR2 FYNNEI. The CDR3, as DNA: TGTGCCAGCAGACGGGACAGAAATTCACCCCTCCACTTT. It is translated as CASRRDRNSPLHF.